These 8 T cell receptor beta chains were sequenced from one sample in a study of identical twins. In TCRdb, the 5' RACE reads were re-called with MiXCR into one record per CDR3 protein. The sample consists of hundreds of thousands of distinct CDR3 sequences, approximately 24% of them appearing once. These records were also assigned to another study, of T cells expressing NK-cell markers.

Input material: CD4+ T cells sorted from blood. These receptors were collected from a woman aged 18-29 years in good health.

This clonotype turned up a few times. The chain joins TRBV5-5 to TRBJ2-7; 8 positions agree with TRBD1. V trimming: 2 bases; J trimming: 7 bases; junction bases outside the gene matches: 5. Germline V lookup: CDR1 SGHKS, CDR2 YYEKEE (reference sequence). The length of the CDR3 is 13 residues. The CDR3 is CASSFSRGREQYF. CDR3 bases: TGTGCCAGCAGCTTTAGCAGGGGGCGAGAGCAGTACTTC.

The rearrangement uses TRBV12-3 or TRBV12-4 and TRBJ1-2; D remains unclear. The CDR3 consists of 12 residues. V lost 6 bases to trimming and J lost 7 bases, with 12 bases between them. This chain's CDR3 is CASSRTVSGYTF. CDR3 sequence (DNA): TGTGCCAGCAGCCGGACGGTCTCTGGCTACACCTTC.

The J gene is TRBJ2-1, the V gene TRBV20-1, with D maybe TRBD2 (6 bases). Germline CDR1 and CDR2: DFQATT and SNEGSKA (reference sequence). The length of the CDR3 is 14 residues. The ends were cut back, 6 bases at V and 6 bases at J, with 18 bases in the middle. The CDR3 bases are TGCAGTGCCCAATTAGCGACTAGTTTCAATGAGCAGTTCTTC. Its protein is CSAQLATSFNEQFF.

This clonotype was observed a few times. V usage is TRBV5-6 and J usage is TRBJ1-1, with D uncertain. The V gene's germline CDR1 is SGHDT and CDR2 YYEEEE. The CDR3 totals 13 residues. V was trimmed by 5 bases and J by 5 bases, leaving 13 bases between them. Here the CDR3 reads CASSTGRFTEAFF. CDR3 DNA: TGTGCCAGCAGTACGGGGAGATTTACTGAAGCTTTCTTT.

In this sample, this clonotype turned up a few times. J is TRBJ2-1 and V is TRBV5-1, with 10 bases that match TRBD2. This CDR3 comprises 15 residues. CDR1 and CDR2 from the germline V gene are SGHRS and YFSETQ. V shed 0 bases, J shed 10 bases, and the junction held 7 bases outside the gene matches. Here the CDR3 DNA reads TGCGCCAGCAGCTTGGCTCTAGCGGGAGTGGGAGAGCAGTTCTTC. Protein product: CASSLALAGVGEQFF.

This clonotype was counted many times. CDR3: CASSFRLAVDTQYF. The CDR3 DNA reads as TGTGCCAGCAGTTTCCGCCTAGCGGTCGATACGCAGTATTTT. The V call is TRBV12-3 or TRBV12-4, the J call TRBJ2-3, with 7 bases lining up with TRBD2. The V gene end was trimmed by 3 bases and the J gene end by 6 bases; junction bases not matched to a gene: 6. The CDR3 is 14 amino acids.

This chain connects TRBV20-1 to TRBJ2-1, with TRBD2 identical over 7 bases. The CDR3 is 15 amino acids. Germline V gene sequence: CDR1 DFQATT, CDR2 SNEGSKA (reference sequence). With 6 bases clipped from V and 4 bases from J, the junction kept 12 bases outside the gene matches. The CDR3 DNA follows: TGCAGTGCCCGGGCCCTGCGGGGGTCATACAATGAGCAGTTCTTC. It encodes CSARALRGSYNEQFF.

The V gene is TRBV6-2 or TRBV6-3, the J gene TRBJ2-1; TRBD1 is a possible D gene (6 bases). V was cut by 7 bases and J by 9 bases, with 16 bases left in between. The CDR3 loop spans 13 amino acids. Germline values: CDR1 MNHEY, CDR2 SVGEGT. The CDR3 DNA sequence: TGTGCCAGCATGTCAAGGGGGAAAGGTGAGCAGTTCTTC. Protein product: CASMSRGKGEQFF.